This T cell receptor beta chain derives from a study of immune evolution from preneoplasia to lung adenocarcinoma. Findings and caveats of the study: From normal lung to invasive adenocarcinoma, top clone frequencies appeared to decrease.

Patients had resection in Japan or China between about 2014 and 2018. Assay: immunoSEQ multiplex PCR; the TCRdb copy retains only in-frame clones and omits some. The sample shows approximately 5,300 clones, 70% to 80% of them seen only once. Note on this clone: Its antigen is as yet unknown.

CDR1 and CDR2 from the germline V gene are SEHNR and FQNEAQ (reference sequence). This CDR3 spans 14 amino acids. The V gene lost 5 bases and the J gene lost 2 bases, with 12 bases spanning the gap. The chain joins TRBV7-9 to TRBJ1-2; perhaps TRBD1 as D (6 bases). The clonotype was recovered from a person aged 60-80 years with lung adenocarcinoma. Material for sequencing was FFPE adjacent normal lung tissue. The CDR3 loop reads CASSIGGQNYGYTF. The DNA of the CDR3 is TGTGCCAGCAGCATAGGGGGGCAAAACTATGGCTACACCTTC. Drawing the rest from reference TRBV7-9 and TRBJ1-2, the complete variable domain is DTGVSQNPRHKITKRGQNVTFRCDPISEHNRLYWYRQTLGQGPEFLTYFQNEAQLEKSRLLSDRFSAERPKGSFSTLEIQRTEQGDSAMYLCASSIGGQNYGYTFGSGTRLTVV.